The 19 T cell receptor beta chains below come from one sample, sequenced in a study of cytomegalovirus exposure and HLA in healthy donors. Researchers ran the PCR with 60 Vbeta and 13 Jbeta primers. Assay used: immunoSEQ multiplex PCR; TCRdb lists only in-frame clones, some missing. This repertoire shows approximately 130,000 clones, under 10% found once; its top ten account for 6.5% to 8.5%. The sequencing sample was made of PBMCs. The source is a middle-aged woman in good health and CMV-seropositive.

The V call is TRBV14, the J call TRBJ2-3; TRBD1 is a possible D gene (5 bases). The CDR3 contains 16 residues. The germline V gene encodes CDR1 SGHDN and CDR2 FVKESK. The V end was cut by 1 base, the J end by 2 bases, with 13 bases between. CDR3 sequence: CASSQAARGSTDTQYF. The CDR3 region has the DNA TGTGCCAGCAGCCAAGCCGCTAGGGGATCCACAGATACGCAGTATTTT.

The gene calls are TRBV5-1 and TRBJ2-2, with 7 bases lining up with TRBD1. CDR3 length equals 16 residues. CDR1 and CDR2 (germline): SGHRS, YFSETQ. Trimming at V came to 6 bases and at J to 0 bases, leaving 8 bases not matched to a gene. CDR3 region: CASTLQGIPNTGELFF. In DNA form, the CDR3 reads TGCGCCAGCACCCTACAGGGGATCCCGAACACCGGGGAGCTGTTTTTT.

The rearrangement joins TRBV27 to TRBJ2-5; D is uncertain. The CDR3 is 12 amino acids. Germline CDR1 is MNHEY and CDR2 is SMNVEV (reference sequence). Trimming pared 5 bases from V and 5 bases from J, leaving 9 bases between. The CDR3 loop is CASSRPGETQYF. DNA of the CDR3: TGTGCCAGCAGTCGCCCCGGGGAGACCCAGTACTTC.

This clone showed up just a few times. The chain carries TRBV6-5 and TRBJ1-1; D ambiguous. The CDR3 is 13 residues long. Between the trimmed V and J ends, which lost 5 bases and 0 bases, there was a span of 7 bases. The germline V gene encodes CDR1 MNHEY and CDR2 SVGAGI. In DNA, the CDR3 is TGTGCCAGCAGTGTCACAGTGAACACTGAAGCTTTCTTT. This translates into CASSVTVNTEAFF.

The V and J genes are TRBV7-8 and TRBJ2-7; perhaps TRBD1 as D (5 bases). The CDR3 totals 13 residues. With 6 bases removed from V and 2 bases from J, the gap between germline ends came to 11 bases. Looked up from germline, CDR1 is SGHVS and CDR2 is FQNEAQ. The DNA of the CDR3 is TGTGCCAGCAGTCACATAGGGGCCTACGAGCAGTACTTC. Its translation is CASSHIGAYEQYF.

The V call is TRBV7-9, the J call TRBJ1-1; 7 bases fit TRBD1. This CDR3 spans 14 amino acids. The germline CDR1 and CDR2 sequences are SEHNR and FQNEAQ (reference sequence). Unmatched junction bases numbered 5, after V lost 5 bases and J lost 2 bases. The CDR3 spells CASSPRQGNTEAFF. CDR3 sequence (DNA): TGTGCCAGCAGCCCCCGACAGGGAAACACTGAAGCTTTCTTT.

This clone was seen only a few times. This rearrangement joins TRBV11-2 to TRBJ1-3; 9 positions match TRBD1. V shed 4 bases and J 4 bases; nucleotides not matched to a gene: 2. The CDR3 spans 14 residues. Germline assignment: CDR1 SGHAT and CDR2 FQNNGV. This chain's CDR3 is CASSSGTGGNTIYF. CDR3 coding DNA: TGTGCCAGCAGCTCCGGGACAGGGGGAAACACCATATATTTT.

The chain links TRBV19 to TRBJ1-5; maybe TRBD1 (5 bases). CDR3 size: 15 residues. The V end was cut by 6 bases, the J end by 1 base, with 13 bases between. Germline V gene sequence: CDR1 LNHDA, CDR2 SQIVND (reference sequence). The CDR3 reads CASSTGGVSNQPQHF. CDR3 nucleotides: TGTGCCAGTAGCACAGGAGGGGTCAGCAATCAGCCCCAGCATTTT.

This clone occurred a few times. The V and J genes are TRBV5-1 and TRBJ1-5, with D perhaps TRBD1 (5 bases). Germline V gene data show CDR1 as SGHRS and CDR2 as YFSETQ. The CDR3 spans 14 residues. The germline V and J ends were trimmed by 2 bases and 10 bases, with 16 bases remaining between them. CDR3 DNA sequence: TGCGCCAGCAGCTTTTCGGGGGATTTGGATCCCCAGCATTTT. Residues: CASSFSGDLDPQHF.

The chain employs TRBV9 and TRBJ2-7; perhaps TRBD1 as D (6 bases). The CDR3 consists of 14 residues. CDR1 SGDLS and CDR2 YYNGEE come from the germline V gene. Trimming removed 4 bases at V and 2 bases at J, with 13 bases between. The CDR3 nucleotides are TGTGCCAGCAGCCCCAGTCAGGGGCCCTACGAGCAGTACTTC. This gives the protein CASSPSQGPYEQYF.

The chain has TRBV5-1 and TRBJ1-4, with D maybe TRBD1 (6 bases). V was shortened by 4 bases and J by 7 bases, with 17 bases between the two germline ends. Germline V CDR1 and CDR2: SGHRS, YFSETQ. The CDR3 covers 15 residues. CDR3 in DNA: TGCGCCAGCAGCACCCGCCTGGGGGCAGGTGAAAAACTGTTTTTT. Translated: CASSTRLGAGEKLFF.

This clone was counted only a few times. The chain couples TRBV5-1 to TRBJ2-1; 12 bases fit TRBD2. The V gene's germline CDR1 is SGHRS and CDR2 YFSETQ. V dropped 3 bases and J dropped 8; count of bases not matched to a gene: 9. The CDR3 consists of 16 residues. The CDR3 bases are TGCGCCAGCAGCTCTGGACTAGCGGGAAGTGGAGATGAGCAGTTCTTC. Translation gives CASSSGLAGSGDEQFF.

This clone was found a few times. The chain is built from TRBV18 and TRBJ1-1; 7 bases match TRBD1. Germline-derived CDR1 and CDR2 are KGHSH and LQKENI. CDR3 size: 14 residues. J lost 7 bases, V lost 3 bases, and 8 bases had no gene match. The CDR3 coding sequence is TGTGCCAGCTCACCGGACAGGACTCGGGGTGAAGCTTTCTTT. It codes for CASSPDRTRGEAFF.

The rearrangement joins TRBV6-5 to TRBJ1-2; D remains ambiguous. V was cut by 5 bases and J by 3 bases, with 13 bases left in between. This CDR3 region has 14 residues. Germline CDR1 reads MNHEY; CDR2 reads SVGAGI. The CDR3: CASSLGLRHYGYTF. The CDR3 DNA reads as TGTGCCAGCAGTCTTGGTTTGAGGCACTATGGCTACACCTTC.

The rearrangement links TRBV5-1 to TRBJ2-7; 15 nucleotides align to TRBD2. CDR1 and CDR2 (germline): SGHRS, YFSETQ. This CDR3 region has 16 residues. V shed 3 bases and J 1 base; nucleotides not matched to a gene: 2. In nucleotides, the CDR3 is TGCGCCAGCAGCTGGGGACTAGCGGGGGGTTCCTACGAGCAGTACTTC. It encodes CASSWGLAGGSYEQYF.

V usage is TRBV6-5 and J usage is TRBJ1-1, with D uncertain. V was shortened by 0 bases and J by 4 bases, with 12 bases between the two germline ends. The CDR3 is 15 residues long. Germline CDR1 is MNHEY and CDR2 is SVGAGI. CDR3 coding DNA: TGTGCCAGCAGTTACTCATCTTCCTTCGGCACTGAAGCTTTCTTT. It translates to CASSYSSSFGTEAFF.

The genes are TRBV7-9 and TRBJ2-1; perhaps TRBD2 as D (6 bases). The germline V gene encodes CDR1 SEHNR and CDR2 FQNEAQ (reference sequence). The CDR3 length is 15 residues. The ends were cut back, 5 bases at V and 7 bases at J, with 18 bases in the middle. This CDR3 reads CASSPPGLTINEQFF. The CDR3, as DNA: TGTGCCAGCAGCCCGCCGGGACTCACGATTAATGAGCAGTTCTTC.

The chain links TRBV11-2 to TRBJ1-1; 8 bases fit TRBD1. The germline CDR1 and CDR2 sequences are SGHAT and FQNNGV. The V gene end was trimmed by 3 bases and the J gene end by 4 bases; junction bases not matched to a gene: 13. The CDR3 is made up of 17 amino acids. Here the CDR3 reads CASSFNSQGARSTEAFF. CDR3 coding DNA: TGTGCCAGCAGCTTTAATTCCCAGGGGGCGCGAAGCACTGAAGCTTTCTTT.

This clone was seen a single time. The CDR3, as DNA: TGTGCCAGCAGCTTATGGACAGGGGAGGAGCAGCCCCAGCATTTT. Translation: CASSLWTGEEQPQHF. The rearrangement links TRBV7-2 to TRBJ1-5, with 9 bases lining up with TRBD1. The ends lost 2 bases at V and 7 bases at J; junction bases unmatched: 6. Looked up from germline, CDR1 is SGHTA and CDR2 is FQGNSA. This CDR3 spans 15 amino acids.